These 6 T cell receptor beta chains share one sample of origin, sequenced in a study of cytomegalovirus exposure and HLA in healthy donors. In the PCR, 60 Vbeta and 13 Jbeta primers were used. Repertoires were generated with immunoSEQ multiplex PCR, while TCRdb's copy carries only in-frame clones and drops some. The table includes 80,000 to 100,000 clones, around 80% detected once. The specimen was PBMCs. All receptors come from a man younger than 40 in good health and CMV-seronegative.

In nucleotides, the CDR3 is TGTGCCAGCACCTTCACAGATACGCAGTATTTT. Amino acid sequence: CASTFTDTQYF. The V and J genes are TRBV2 and TRBJ2-3; D call uncertain. CDR3 length: 11 amino acids. The germline gives CDR1 SNHLY, CDR2 FYNNEI. Between the trimmed V and J ends, which lost 7 bases and 2 bases, there was a span of 4 bases. The full variable domain, completed using reference TRBV2 and TRBJ2-3, is EPEVTQTPSHQVTQMGQEVILRCVPISNHLYFYWYRQILGQKVEFLVSFYNNEISEKSEIFDDQFSVERPDGSNFTLKIRSTKLEDSAMYFCASTFTDTQYFGPGTRLTVL.

The chain recombines TRBV6-1 with TRBJ2-2; weak D call: TRBD1 (5 bases). This CDR3 spans 11 amino acids. Trimming took 10 bases from V and 5 from J, leaving 8 bases between them. Germline CDR1 reads MNHNS; CDR2 reads SASEGT. The CDR3 sequence is CATQGTGELFF. The CDR3 DNA is TGTGCCACCCAGGGTACCGGGGAGCTGTTTTTT.

The rearrangement joins TRBV11-2 to TRBJ2-3; D is possibly TRBD2 (5 bases). Trimming removed 5 bases from V and 5 bases from J, with 20 bases in between. CDR3 length: 16 amino acids. The germline V gene encodes CDR1 SGHAT and CDR2 FQNNGV. CDR3 nucleotide sequence: TGTGCCAGCAGCGCGCTGAGGGCTAGCCGGGTAGATACGCAGTATTTT. It is translated as CASSALRASRVDTQYF.

This sequence joins TRBV5-8 and TRBJ1-5; D is unclear. Trimming stripped 1 base from V and 1 base from J, with 12 bases between. Per germline, CDR1 SGHTS and CDR2 YDEGEE. The CDR3 extends over 16 amino acids. The CDR3 bases are TGTGCCAGCAGCTTGCTTCCGACCGGGAGCAATCAGCCCCAGCATTTT. It is translated as CASSLLPTGSNQPQHF.

A few counts support this clone. The chain carries TRBV4-2 and TRBJ2-7, with a weak D call TRBD1 (8 bases). This CDR3 has 14 residues. The germline V gene encodes CDR1 LGHNA and CDR2 YNFKEQ. V was pared by 4 bases and J by 4 bases, with 14 bases between. CDR3 coding DNA: TGTGCCAGCAGCCCCCTACAGGGGGGGTACGAGCAGTACTTC. Translated: CASSPLQGGYEQYF.

This clone was counted only a few times. The rearrangement joins TRBV30 to TRBJ1-5, with 10 positions matching TRBD1. The CDR3 length is 17 residues. Per the germline V gene, CDR1 is GTSNPN and CDR2 is SVGIG (reference sequence). Germline trimming cut 2 bases from V and 3 bases from J; bases unmatched to any gene: 10. CDR3 protein: CAWSSSGTGVLNQPQHF. In nucleotides, the CDR3 is TGTGCCTGGAGTTCCTCCGGGACAGGGGTCCTCAATCAGCCCCAGCATTTT. Together with reference TRBV30 and TRBJ1-5, the CDR3 gives the full variable domain: SQTIHQWPATLVQPVGSPLSLECTVEGTSNPNLYWYRQAAGRGLQLLFYSVGIGQISSEVPQNLSASRPQDRQFILSSKKLLLSDSGFYLCAWSSSGTGVLNQPQHFGDGTRLSIL.